What follows is one T cell receptor (beta chain) and its context. These data originate in a study of control samples from healthy donors and cancer patients. Clones were sequenced by immunoSEQ multiplex PCR, and TCRdb holds only the in-frame ones, with some missing. This table holds roughly 190,000 clones. This CDR3 has 12 residues. Trimming at V came to 4 bases and at J to 8 bases, leaving 4 bases not matched to a gene. The chain uses TRBV12-3 or TRBV12-4 and TRBJ1-2; 7 bases are a match to TRBD1. The sample consisted of blood. This clonotype originated in a woman aged 30 to 39 in good health. The CDR3 DNA sequence: TGTGCCAGCAGTTCCAGGGGGGGCGGCTACACCTTC. It encodes CASSSRGGGYTF.